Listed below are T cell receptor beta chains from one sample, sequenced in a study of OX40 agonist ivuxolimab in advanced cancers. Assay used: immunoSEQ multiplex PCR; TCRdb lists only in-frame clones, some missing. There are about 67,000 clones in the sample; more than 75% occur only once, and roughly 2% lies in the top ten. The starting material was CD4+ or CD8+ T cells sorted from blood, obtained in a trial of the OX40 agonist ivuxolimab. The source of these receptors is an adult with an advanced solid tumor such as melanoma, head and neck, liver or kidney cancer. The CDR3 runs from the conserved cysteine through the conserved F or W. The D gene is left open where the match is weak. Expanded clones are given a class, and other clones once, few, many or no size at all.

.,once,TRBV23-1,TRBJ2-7,TGCGGCAGGGGCTTCCCCTACGAGCAGTACTTC,CGRGFPYEQYF
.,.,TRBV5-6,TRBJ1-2,TGTGCCAGCAGCTTTGAAGGCAGGGATATAAGTGGCTACACCTTC,CASSFEGRDISGYTF
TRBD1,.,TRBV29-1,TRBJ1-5,TGCAGCGTTGGGACAGGGAGGGGACAGCCCCAGCATTTT,CSVGTGRGQPQHF
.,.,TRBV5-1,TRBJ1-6,TGCGCCAGCAGCTTGGCACAGTATAATTCACCCCTCCACTTT,CASSLAQYNSPLHF
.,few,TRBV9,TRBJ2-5,TGTGCCAGCAGCGTCTCAGGGCAAGAGACCCAGTACTTC,CASSVSGQETQYF
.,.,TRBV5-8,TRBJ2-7,TGTGCCAGCAGCAATGCGCTGGACGAGCAGTACTTC,CASSNALDEQYF
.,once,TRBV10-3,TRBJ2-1,TGTGCCATCAGTGAGTCGACAGCAGGGCAGTTCTTC,CAISESTAGQFF
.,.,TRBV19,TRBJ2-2,TGTGCCAGTAGTAAATCATCGAACACCGGGGAGCTGTTTTTT,CASSKSSNTGELFF
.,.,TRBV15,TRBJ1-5,TGTGCCACCAGCAGAGGTCAGGAGGGCAATCAGCCCCAGCATTTT,CATSRGQEGNQPQHF
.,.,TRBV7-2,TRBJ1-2,TGTGCCAGCAGCTTAGTAGGGTCCAACTATGGCTACACCTTC,CASSLVGSNYGYTF
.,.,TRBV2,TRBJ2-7,TGTGCCAGCAATGAGCAGGGCGCAAGCTCCTACGAGCAGTACTTC,CASNEQGASSYEQYF
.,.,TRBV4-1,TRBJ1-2,TGCGCCAGCAGCCAAAACGGCCCGTATGGCTACACCTTC,CASSQNGPYGYTF
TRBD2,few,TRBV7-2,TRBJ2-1,TGTGCCAGCAGCTTTTATCGACTAGCTGGATACAATGAGCAGTTCTTC,CASSFYRLAGYNEQFF
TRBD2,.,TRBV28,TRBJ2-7,TGTGCCAGCAGTTTACGGCAGTTAGCGGGAGGTGTCGGATACGAGCAGTACTTC,CASSLRQLAGGVGYEQYF
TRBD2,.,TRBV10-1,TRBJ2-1,TGCGCCAGCAGCCCTGCGCTAGCGGGAAATGAGCAGTTCTTC,CASSPALAGNEQFF
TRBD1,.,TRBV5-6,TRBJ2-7,TGTGCCAGCAGACGTACAGGGGGCTACGAGCAGTACTTC,CASRRTGGYEQYF
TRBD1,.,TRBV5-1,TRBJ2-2,TGCGCCAGCAGCAAACGGACAGGCCTGAACACCGGGGAGCTGTTTTTT,CASSKRTGLNTGELFF
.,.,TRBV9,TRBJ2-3,TGTGCCAGCACGGAGGGGGAAAGTAGAAATACGCAGTATTTT,CASTEGESRNTQYF
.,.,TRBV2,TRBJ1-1,TGTGCCAGCAGCCTCGAAGGACCTGATGAAGGGACTGAAGCTTTCTTT,CASSLEGPDEGTEAFF
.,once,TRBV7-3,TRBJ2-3,TGTGCCAGCAGCTCCGGGCCTCCCGAGGATACGCAGTATTTT,CASSSGPPEDTQYF
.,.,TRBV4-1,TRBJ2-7,TGCGCCAGCAGCCAAAACGAAAACTACGAGCAGTACTTC,CASSQNENYEQYF
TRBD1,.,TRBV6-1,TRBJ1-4,TGTGCCAGCAGTGTTCGGACAGGCTCAGCAACTAATGAAAAACTGTTTTTT,CASSVRTGSATNEKLFF